The clone carrying this T cell receptor (beta chain) has a single count. Its antigen is as yet unknown. The V end was cut by 2 bases, the J end by 6 bases, with 5 bases between. This CDR3 region has 12 residues. Germline V gene lookup returns CDR1 SGHVS and CDR2 FQNEAQ. The sample is drawn from a study of T cell responses to AZD1222 COVID-19 vaccine. General study results and limits: It should be noted that donors were predominantly white British and more often female, and clonal diversity was possibly underestimated.

Profiled with immunoSEQ multiplex PCR; TCRdb holds only in-frame clones, not every one. The repertoire holds over 70,000 clones, with around nine tenths as singletons. The rearrangement joins TRBV7-8 to TRBJ1-5; no clear D. The source was peripheral blood, collected on day 0 of MenACWY control vaccination. The source is an adult in good health. CDR3 sequence: CASSLLGQPQHF. The CDR3 nucleotides are TGTGCCAGCAGCTTACTAGGTCAGCCCCAGCATTTT.